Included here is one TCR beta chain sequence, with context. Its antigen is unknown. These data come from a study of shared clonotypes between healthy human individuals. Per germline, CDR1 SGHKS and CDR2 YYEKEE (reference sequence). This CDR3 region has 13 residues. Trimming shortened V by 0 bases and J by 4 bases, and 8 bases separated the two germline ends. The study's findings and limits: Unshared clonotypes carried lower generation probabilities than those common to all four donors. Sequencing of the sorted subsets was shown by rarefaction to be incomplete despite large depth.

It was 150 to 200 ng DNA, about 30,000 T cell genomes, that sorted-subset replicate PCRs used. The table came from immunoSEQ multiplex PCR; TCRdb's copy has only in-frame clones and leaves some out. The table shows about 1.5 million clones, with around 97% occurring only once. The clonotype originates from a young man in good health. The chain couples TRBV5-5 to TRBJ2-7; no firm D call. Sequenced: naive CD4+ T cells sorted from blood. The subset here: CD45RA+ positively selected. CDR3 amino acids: CASSLEQLYEQYF. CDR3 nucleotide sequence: TGTGCCAGCAGCTTGGAGCAGTTGTACGAGCAGTACTTC.